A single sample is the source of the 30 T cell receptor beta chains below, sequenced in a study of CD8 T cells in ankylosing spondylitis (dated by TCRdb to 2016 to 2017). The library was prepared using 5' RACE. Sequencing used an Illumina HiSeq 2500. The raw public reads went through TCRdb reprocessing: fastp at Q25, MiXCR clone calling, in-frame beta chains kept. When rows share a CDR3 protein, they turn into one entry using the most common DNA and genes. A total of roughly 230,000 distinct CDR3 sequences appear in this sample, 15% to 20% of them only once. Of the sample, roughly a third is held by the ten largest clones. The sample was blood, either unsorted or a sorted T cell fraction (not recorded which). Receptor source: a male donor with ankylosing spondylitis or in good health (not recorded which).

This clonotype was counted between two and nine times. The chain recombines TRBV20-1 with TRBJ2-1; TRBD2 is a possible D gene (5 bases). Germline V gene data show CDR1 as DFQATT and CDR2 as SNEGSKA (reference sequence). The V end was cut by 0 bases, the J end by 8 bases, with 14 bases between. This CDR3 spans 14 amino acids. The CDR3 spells CSARDRTGWDEQFF. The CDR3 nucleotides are TGCAGTGCTAGAGATCGTACGGGATGGGATGAGCAGTTCTTC.

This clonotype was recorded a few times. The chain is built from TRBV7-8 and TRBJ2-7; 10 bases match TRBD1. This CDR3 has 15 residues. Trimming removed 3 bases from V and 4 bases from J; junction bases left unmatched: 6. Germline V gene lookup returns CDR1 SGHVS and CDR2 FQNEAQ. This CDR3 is CASSFRDRGFYEQYF. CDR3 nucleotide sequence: TGTGCCAGCAGCTTCCGGGACAGGGGATTTTACGAGCAGTACTTC.

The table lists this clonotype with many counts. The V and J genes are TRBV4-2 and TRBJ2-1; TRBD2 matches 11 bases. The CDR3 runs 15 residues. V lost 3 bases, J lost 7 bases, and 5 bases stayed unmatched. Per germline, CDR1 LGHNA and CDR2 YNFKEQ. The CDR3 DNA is TGTGCCAGCAGCCATTCGTGGACTAGCGGGAATGAGCAGTTCTTC. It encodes CASSHSWTSGNEQFF.

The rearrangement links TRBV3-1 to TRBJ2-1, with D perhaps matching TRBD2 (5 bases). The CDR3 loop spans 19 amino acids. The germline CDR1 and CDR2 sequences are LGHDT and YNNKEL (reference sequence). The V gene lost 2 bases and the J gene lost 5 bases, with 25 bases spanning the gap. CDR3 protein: CASSQIPPGFAGQHNEQFF. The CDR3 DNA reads TGTGCCAGCAGCCAAATACCCCCTGGGTTTGCGGGCCAGCACAATGAGCAGTTCTTC.

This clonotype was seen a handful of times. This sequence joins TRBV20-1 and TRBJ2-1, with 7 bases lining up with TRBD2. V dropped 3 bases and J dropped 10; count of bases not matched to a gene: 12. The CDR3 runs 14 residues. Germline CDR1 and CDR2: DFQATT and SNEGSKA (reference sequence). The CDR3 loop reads CSASGDYLGREQFF. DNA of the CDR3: TGCAGTGCTAGTGGAGACTACCTCGGGAGGGAGCAGTTCTTC.

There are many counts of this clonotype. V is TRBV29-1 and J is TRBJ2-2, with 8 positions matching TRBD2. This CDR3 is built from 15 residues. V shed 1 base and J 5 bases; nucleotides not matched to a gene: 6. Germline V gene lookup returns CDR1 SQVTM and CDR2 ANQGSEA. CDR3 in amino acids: CSVEVAGRATGELFF. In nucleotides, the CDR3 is TGCAGCGTTGAAGTAGCCGGGAGGGCAACCGGGGAGCTGTTTTTT.

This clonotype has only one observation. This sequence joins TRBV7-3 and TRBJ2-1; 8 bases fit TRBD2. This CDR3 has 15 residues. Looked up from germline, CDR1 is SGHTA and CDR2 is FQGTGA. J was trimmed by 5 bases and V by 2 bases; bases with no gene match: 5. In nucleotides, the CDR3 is TGTGCCAGCAGCTTAGCTAGCGGGCCGAACAATGAGCAGTTCTTC. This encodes CASSLASGPNNEQFF.

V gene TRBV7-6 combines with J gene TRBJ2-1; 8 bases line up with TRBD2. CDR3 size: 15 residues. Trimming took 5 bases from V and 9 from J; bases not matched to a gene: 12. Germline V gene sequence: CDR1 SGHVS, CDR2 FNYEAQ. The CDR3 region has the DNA TGTGCCAGCAGCCCTAGGGTAAGCGGGACTAGTGAGCAGTTCTTC. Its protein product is CASSPRVSGTSEQFF.

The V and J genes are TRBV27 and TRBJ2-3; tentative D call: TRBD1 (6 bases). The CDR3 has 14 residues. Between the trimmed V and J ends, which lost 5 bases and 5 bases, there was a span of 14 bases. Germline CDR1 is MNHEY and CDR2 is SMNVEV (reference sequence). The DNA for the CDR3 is TGTGCCAGCAGTGCGAGACTCAGGGGAGATACGCAGTATTTT. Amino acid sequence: CASSARLRGDTQYF.

The CDR3 here is CASSQDSRGEKLFF. DNA for the CDR3: TGCGCCAGCAGCCAAGATAGTAGGGGTGAAAAACTGTTTTTT. The chain links TRBV4-3 to TRBJ1-4; a weak D match, TRBD1 (5 bases). This CDR3 region has 14 residues. V was shortened by 0 bases and J by 7 bases, with 9 bases between the two germline ends. Germline lookup yields CDR1 LGHNA and CDR2 YSLEER.

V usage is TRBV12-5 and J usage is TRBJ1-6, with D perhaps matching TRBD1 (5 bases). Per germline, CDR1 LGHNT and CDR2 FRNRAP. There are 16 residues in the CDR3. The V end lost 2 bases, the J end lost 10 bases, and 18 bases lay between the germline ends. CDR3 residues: CASGLSLGVRNSPLHF. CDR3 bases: TGTGCTAGTGGTTTGAGCCTAGGGGTGCGAAACTCACCCCTCCACTTT.

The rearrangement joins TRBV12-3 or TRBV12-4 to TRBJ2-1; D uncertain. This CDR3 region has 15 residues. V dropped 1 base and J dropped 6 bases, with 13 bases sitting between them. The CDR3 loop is CASSLGGPSANEQFF. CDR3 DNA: TGTGCCAGCAGTTTAGGCGGCCCCTCGGCCAATGAGCAGTTCTTC.

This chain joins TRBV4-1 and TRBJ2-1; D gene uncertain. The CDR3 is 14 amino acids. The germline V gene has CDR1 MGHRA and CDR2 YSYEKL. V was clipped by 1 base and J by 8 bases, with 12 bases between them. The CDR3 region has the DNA TGCGCCAGCAGCCAAGTGTCGAGTCCGGATGAGCAGTTCTTC. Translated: CASSQVSSPDEQFF.

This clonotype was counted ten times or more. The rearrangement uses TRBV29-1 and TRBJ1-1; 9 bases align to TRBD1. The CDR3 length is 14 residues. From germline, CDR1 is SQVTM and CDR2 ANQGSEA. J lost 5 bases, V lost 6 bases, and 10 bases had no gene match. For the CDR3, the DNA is TGCAGCGTCCTGATACAGGGGGCGCGAACTGAAGCTTTCTTT. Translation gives CSVLIQGARTEAFF.

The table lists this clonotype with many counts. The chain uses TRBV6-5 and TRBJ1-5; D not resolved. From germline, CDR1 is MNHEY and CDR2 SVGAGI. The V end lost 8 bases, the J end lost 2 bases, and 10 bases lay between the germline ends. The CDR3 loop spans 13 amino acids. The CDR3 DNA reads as TGTGCCAGCGGTAACTTTGGCAATCAGCCCCAGCATTTT. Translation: CASGNFGNQPQHF.

CDR3 region: CSAREPGEQYF. CDR3 in DNA: TGCAGTGCTAGAGAGCCCGGCGAGCAGTACTTC. The V gene is TRBV20-1, the J gene TRBJ2-7; D is unresolved. Between the trimmed V and J ends, which lost 0 bases and 6 bases, there was a span of 6 bases. This CDR3 is 11 amino acids long. Germline-derived CDR1 and CDR2 are DFQATT and SNEGSKA (reference sequence).

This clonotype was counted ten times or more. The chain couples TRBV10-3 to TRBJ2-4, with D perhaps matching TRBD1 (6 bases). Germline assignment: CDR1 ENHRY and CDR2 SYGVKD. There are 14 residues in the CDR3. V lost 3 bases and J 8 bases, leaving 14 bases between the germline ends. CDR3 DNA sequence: TGTGCCATCAGTGACGTGGGGGCTAGGGACATTCAGTACTTC. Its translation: CAISDVGARDIQYF.

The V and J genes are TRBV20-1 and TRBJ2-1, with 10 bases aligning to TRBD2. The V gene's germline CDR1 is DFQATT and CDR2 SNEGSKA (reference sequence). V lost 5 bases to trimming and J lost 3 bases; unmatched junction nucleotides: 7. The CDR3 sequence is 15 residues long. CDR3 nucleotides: TGCAGTGCTCGCGGCGGGACTAGCGTCTACAATGAGCAGTTCTTC. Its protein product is CSARGGTSVYNEQFF.

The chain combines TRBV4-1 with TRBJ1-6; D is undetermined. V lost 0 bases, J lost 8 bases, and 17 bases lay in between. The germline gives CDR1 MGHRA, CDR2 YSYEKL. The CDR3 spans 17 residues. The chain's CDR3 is CASSQEEGGVDDSPLHF. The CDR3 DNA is TGCGCCAGCAGCCAAGAGGAAGGTGGGGTTGATGATTCACCCCTCCACTTT.

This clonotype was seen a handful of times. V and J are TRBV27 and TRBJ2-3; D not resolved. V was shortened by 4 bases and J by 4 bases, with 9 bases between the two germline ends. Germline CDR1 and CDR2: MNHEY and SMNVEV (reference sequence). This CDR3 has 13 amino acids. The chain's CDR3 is CASSSPLSDTQYF. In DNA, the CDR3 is TGTGCCAGCAGTTCCCCCTTATCAGATACGCAGTATTTT.

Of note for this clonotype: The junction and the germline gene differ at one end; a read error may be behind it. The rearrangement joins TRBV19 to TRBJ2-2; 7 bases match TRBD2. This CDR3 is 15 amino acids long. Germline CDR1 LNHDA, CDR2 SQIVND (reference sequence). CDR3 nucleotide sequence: TGTGCCAGTAGAATAGGCCAGCGGGGCACCGGGGAGCTGTTTTTT. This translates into CASRIGQRGTGELFF.

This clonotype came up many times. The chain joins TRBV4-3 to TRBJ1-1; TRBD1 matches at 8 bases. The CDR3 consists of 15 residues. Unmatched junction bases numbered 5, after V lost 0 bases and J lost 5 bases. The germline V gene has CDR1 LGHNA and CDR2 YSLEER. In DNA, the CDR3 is TGCGCCAGCAGCCAAGATGGCAGGGGGCGTACTGAAGCTTTCTTT. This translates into CASSQDGRGRTEAFF.

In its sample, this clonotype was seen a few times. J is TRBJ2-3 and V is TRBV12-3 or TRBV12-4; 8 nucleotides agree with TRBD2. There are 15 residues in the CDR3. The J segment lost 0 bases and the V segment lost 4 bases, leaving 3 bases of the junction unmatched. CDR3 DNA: TGTGCCAGCAGTTATAGCGGGGTGAGCACAGATACGCAGTATTTT. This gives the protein CASSYSGVSTDTQYF.

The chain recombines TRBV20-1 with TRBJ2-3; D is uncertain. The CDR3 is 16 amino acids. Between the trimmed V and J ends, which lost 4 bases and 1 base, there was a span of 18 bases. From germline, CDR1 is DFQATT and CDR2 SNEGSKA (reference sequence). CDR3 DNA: TGCAGTGCTACCCGTGATGACATCTTTCGCACAGATACGCAGTATTTT. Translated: CSATRDDIFRTDTQYF.

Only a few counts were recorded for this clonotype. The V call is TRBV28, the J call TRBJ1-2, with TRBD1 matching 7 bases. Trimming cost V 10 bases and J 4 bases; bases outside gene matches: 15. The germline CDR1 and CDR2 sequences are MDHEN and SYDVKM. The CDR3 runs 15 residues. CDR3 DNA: TGTGCCACCATAGACGCGACAGGGAGGATCTATGGCTACACCTTC. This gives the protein CATIDATGRIYGYTF.

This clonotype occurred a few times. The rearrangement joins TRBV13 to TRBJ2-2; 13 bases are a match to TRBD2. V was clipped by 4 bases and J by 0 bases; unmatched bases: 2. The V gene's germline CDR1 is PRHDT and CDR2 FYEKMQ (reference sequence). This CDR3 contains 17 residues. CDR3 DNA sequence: TGTGCCAGCAGCTCGGGACTAGCGGGATCGAACACCGGGGAGCTGTTTTTT. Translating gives CASSSGLAGSNTGELFF. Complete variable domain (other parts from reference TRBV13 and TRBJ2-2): AAGVIQSPRHLIKEKRETATLKCYPIPRHDTVYWYQQGPGQDPQFLISFYEKMQSDKGSIPDRFSAQQFSDYHSELNMSSLELGDSALYFCASSSGLAGSNTGELFFGEGSRLTVL.

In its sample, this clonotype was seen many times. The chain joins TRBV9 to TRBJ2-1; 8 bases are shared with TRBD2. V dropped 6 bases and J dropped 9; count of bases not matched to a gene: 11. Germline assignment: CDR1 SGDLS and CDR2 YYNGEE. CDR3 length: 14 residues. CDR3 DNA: TGTGCCAGCACCGGGCGGGAGGTTAACGGTGAGCAGTTCTTC. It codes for CASTGREVNGEQFF.

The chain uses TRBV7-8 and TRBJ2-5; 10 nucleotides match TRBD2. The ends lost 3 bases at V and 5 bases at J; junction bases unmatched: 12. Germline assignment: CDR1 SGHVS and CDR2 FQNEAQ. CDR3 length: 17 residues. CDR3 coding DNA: TGTGCCAGCAGCTTGAAGGTGCTAGCGGGAGCCCGTGAGACCCAGTACTTC. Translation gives CASSLKVLAGARETQYF. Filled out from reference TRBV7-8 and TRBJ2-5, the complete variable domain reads GAGVSQSPRYKVAKRGQDVALRCDPISGHVSLFWYQQALGQGPEFLTYFQNEAQLDKSGLPSDRFFAERPEGSVSTLKIQRTQQEDSAVYLCASSLKVLAGARETQYFGPGTRLLVL.

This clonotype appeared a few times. CDR3 sequence (DNA): TGCGCCAGCAGCCAAGATATGAGCGGCTCCTACGAGCAGTACTTC. Its protein is CASSQDMSGSYEQYF. This chain connects TRBV4-3 to TRBJ2-7; D might be TRBD2 (5 bases). Trimming stripped 0 bases from V and 0 bases from J, with 9 bases between. CDR3 length: 15 amino acids. Germline CDR1 is LGHNA and CDR2 is YSLEER.

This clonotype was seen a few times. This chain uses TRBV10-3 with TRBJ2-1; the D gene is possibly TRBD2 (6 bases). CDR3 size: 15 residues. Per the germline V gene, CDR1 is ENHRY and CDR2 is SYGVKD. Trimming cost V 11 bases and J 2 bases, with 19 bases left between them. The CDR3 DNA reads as TGTGCCGTCAATGGTGGGGGAGGACCCTACAATGAGCAGTTCTTC. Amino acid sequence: CAVNGGGGPYNEQFF.